These 7 T cell receptor beta chains originate from one sample sequenced in a study of CD8+ T cells in alopecia areata. The treatment: oral pan-JAK inhibitor, 5-10 mg twice daily. Extracted RNA was reverse transcribed, and the resulting cDNA served as sequencing template. Profiled with immunoSEQ multiplex PCR; TCRdb holds only in-frame clones, not every one. This sample carries over 150,000 clones, around three fifths of them seen once, and the ten largest clones take more than 13%. Sequences were derived from CD4+ T cells sorted from blood, sampled at week 24, from a patient treated with tofacitinib. The receptor source for this set is a human donor with alopecia areata.

In this sample, this clone turned up a few times. The chain combines TRBV2 with TRBJ2-3, with 7 positions matching TRBD2. V lost 7 bases and J lost 1; bases outside the gene matches: 2. Germline loops: CDR1 SNHLY, CDR2 FYNNEI. The CDR3 length is 13 residues. The CDR3 reads CASMGGRTDTQYF. CDR3 nucleotides: TGTGCCAGCATGGGAGGGCGCACAGATACGCAGTATTTT. Complete variable domain (other parts from reference TRBV2 and TRBJ2-3): EPEVTQTPSHQVTQMGQEVILRCVPISNHLYFYWYRQILGQKVEFLVSFYNNEISEKSEIFDDQFSVERPDGSNFTLKIRSTKLEDSAMYFCASMGGRTDTQYFGPGTRLTVL.

The gene calls are TRBV6-5 and TRBJ2-4, with unresolved D. CDR1 is MNHEY and CDR2 is SVGAGI in the germline V gene. Trimming pared 6 bases from V and 7 bases from J, leaving 4 bases between. The CDR3 is made up of 10 amino acids. CDR3 DNA: TGTGCCAGCAGACCGAACATTCAGTACTTC. This gives the protein CASRPNIQYF.

Comment on this clone: The sample has other DNA sequences that encode this CDR3 too. This rearrangement joins TRBV5-1 to TRBJ2-3; D unclear. Looked up from germline, CDR1 is SGHRS and CDR2 is YFSETQ. Trimming removed 1 base at V and 6 bases at J, with 3 bases between. The CDR3 has 11 residues. The CDR3 DNA follows: TGCGCCAGCAGCTTGCGGGATACGCAGTATTTT. This gives the protein CASSLRDTQYF.

V gene TRBV9 combines with J gene TRBJ1-1; no reliable D call. Trimming removed 0 bases from V and 0 bases from J, with 9 bases in between. Per the germline V gene, CDR1 is SGDLS and CDR2 is YYNGEE. This CDR3 is built from 15 residues. The CDR3 DNA is TGTGCCAGCAGCGTAGGTCCAGACATGAACACTGAAGCTTTCTTT. This encodes CASSVGPDMNTEAFF.

The chain links TRBV9 to TRBJ2-7; tentative D call: TRBD2 (5 bases). Trimming pared 3 bases from V and 4 bases from J, leaving 14 bases between. Germline V gene sequence: CDR1 SGDLS, CDR2 YYNGEE. This CDR3 spans 14 amino acids. The CDR3 is CASSGGGWAYEQYF. CDR3 DNA sequence: TGTGCCAGCAGCGGCGGCGGGTGGGCTTACGAGCAGTACTTC. Based on the CDR3 plus reference TRBV9 and TRBJ2-7, the full variable domain is DSGVTQTPKHLITATGQRVTLRCSPRSGDLSVYWYQQSLDQGLQFLIQYYNGEERAKGNILERFSAQQFPDLHSELNLSSLELGDSALYFCASSGGGWAYEQYFGPGTRLTVT.

The rearrangement joins TRBV5-6 to TRBJ2-5; weak D call: TRBD2 (7 bases). The germline CDR1 and CDR2 sequences are SGHDT and YYEEEE. The CDR3 has 14 amino acids. V lost 4 bases to trimming and J lost 4 bases, with 14 bases between them. DNA of the CDR3: TGTGCCAGCAGCCCCTTGCGGGGGCTAGAGACCCAGTACTTC. Translating gives CASSPLRGLETQYF. Full variable domain (remainder filled in from reference TRBV5-6 and TRBJ2-5): DAGVTQSPTHLIKTRGQQVTLRCSPKSGHDTVSWYQQALGQGPQFIFQYYEEEERQRGNFPDRFSGHQFPNYSSELNVNALLLGDSALYLCASSPLRGLETQYFGPGTRLLVL.

The genes are TRBV10-3 and TRBJ2-3, with TRBD1 matching 7 bases. The trim removed 4 bases at V and 5 bases at J, leaving 6 bases unmatched. Germline lookup yields CDR1 ENHRY and CDR2 SYGVKD. The CDR3 consists of 14 residues. The CDR3 region is CAISGQGSGDTQYF. The CDR3 DNA reads as TGTGCCATCAGTGGACAGGGTTCGGGAGATACGCAGTATTTT.